This T cell receptor (beta chain) derives from a study of T cell repertoires in cytomegalovirus infection. Study results and limitations: The ex vivo response was dominated by HLA-C-restricted CMV-specific TCR beta clonotypes.

This CDR3 contains 16 residues. Germline V lookup: CDR1 KGHDR, CDR2 SFDVKD. Between the trimmed V and J ends, which lost 1 base and 7 bases, there was a span of 18 bases. This clonotype occurred a few times. What it binds is not known. TCRdb analysed the reads with MiXCR anew, one entry per CDR3 protein. This table has tens of thousands of distinct CDR3 sequences, 20% appearing once. Specimen: CD8+ T cells from cultured PBMCs, collected from culture after CMV antigen stimulation. This clonotype was obtained from a human donor in good health (CMV status not recorded). Some clones in this sample may be carry-over from other donors' samples. This chain joins TRBV24-1 and TRBJ1-2; D not resolved. The CDR3 region has the DNA TGTGCCACCAGTGATTTTGGTCGGACTGAGGCCGGTGGCTACACCTTC. Translation gives CATSDFGRTEAGGYTF.